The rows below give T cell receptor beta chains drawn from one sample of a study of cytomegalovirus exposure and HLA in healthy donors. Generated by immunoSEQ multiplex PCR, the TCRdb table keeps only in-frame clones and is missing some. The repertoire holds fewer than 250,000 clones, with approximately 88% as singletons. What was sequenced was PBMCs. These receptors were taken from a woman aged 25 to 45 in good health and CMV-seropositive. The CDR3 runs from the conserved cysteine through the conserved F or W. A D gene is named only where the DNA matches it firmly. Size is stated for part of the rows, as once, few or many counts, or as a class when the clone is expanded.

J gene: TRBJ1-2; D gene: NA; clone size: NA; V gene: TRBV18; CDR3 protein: CASSEGDLLGYTF; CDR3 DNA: TGTGCCAGCTCGGAGGGGGATCTGCTTGGCTACACCTTC
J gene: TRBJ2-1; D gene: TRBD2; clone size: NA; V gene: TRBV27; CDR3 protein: CASSVGSSGRTSEQFF; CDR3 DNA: TGTGCCAGCAGTGTGGGGTCCAGCGGGAGGACGAGTGAGCAGTTCTTC
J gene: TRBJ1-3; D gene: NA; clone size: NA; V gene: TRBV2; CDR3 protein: CASSGTASGNTIYF; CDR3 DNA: TGTGCCAGCAGTGGGACAGCCTCTGGAAACACCATATATTTT
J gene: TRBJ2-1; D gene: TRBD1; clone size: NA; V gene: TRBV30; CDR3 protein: CAWSGDSPYNEQFF; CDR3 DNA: TGTGCCTGGAGTGGGGACAGCCCATACAATGAGCAGTTCTTC
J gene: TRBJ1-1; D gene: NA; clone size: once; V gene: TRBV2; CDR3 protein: CASSPGTTEAFF; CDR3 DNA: TGTGCCAGCAGTCCAGGGACCACTGAAGCTTTCTTT
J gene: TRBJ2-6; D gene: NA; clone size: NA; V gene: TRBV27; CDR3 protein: CASSLSEISGANVLTF; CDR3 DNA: TGTGCCAGCAGTTTATCGGAGATCTCTGGGGCCAACGTCCTGACTTTC
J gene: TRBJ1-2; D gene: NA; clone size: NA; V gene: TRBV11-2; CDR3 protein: CASSFSAAGGYTF; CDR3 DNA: TGTGCCAGCAGCTTTTCCGCGGCGGGGGGCTACACCTTC
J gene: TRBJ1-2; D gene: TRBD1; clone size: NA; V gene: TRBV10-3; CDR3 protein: CAISQGQTNYGYTF; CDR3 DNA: TGTGCCATCAGTCAGGGACAGACTAACTATGGCTACACCTTC
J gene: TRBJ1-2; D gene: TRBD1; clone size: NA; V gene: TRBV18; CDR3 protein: CASSSGTGRGYTF; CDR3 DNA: TGTGCCAGCTCGTCCGGGACAGGGAGGGGCTACACCTTC
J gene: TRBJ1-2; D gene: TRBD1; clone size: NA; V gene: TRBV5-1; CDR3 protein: CASSTQGGGNYGYTF; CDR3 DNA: TGCGCCAGCAGCACCCAGGGGGGTGGTAACTATGGCTACACCTTC
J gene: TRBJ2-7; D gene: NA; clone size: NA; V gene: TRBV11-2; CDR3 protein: CASSPEIRGEEQYF; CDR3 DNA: TGTGCCAGCAGCCCAGAGATTCGAGGAGAAGAGCAGTACTTC
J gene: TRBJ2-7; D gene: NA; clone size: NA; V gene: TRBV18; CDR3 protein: CASSPPSVLYEQYF; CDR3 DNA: TGTGCCAGCTCACCACCGTCAGTGCTCTACGAGCAGTACTTC
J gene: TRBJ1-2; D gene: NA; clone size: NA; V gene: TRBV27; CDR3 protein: CASSSPPYGYTF; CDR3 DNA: TGTGCCAGCAGTTCTCCCCCCTATGGCTACACCTTC
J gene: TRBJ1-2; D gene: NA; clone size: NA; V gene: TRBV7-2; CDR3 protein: CASSRTLQGYTF; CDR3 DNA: TGTGCCAGCAGCCGGACCCTGCAAGGCTACACCTTC
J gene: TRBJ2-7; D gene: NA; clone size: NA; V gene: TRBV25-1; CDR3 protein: CASSERGTGQYF; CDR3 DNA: TGTGCCAGCAGTGAACGGGGAACGGGGCAGTACTTC
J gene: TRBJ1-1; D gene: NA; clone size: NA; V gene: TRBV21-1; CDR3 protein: CASSKGQGWNTEAFF; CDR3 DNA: TGTGCCAGCAGCAAAGGACAGGGCTGGAACACTGAAGCTTTCTTT
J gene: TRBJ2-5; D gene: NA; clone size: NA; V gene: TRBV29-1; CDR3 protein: CSVKSETQYF; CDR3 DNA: TGCAGCGTTAAATCGGAGACCCAGTACTTC
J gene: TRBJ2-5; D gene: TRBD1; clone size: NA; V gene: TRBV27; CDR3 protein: CASSSPGQGPTQYF; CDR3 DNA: TGTGCCAGCAGTTCGCCGGGACAGGGGCCGACCCAGTACTTC
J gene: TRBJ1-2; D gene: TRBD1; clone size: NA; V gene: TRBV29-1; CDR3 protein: CSAAKGQGDGYTF; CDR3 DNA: TGCAGCGCCGCCAAGGGACAGGGGGATGGCTACACCTTC
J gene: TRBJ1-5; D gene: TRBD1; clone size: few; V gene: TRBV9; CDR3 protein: CASSKGQLNQPQHF; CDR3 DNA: TGTGCCAGCAGTAAGGGACAGCTCAATCAGCCCCAGCATTTT